Listed here are 16 T cell receptor beta chains from one sample, sequenced in a study of shared clonotypes between healthy human individuals. Assay used: immunoSEQ multiplex PCR; TCRdb lists only in-frame clones, some missing. In the table there are roughly 2,500,000 clones, 93% of which are singletons. Sequencing was performed on naive CD4+ T cells from PBMCs. Subset: CD45RA+ positively selected. Source of these receptors: a man aged 18 to 29 in good health. Some clones in this sample may be carry-over from other donors' samples.

This rearrangement joins TRBV5-1 to TRBJ2-3, with D perhaps matching TRBD1 (6 bases). This CDR3 has 12 residues. V dropped 6 bases and J dropped 3 bases, with 8 bases sitting between them. Germline CDR1 and CDR2: SGHRS and YFSETQ. Written as DNA, the CDR3 is TGCGCCAGCAATACAGGGACAGATACGCAGTATTTT. Its translation is CASNTGTDTQYF.

The chain links TRBV15 to TRBJ1-1; D not resolved. V was pared by 1 base and J by 3 bases, with 9 bases between. The CDR3 extends over 14 amino acids. CDR1 is LNHNV and CDR2 is YYDKDF in the germline V gene (reference sequence). CDR3 sequence (DNA): TGTGCCACCAGCAGAGTATCGGATCACACTGAAGCTTTCTTT. This sequence encodes CATSRVSDHTEAFF.

The rearrangement links TRBV7-3 to TRBJ2-1; TRBD1 is a possible D gene (6 bases). Trimming took off 9 bases at V and 4 bases at J, with 13 bases between the two ends. This CDR3 contains 13 residues. Germline loops: CDR1 SGHTA, CDR2 FQGTGA. CDR3 amino acids: CASSGVLYNEQFF. The CDR3 DNA reads TGTGCCAGTTCAGGGGTTCTTTACAATGAGCAGTTCTTC.

This clone appeared a single time. The gene calls are TRBV29-1 and TRBJ2-1, with D maybe TRBD2 (7 bases). Germline CDR1 and CDR2: SQVTM and ANQGSEA. The CDR3 loop spans 19 amino acids. With 5 bases removed from V and 0 bases from J, the gap between germline ends came to 26 bases. The CDR3 region is CSVIGGLAEPFSSYNEQFF. The CDR3 bases are TGCAGCGTTATTGGGGGGCTAGCGGAACCCTTTAGCTCCTACAATGAGCAGTTCTTC.

The J gene is TRBJ2-4, the V gene TRBV5-1; TRBD2 is a possible D gene (6 bases). The germline gives CDR1 SGHRS, CDR2 YFSETQ. This CDR3 is 14 amino acids long. The V end was cut by 2 bases, the J end by 7 bases, with 13 bases between. The CDR3 nucleotides read TGCGCCAGCAGCTTTGCCGGGAGCGGGAACATTCAGTACTTC. Translation gives CASSFAGSGNIQYF.

The CDR3 sequence is CASSHLRDSNEKLFF. The CDR3 nucleotides read TGCGCCAGCAGCCACCTAAGGGACAGTAATGAAAAACTGTTTTTT. V usage is TRBV4-3 and J usage is TRBJ1-4; 7 bases are shared with TRBD1. V was pared by 3 bases and J by 4 bases, with 5 bases of the junction left unmatched. The CDR3 extends over 15 amino acids. CDR1 is LGHNA and CDR2 is YSLEER in the germline V gene.

V and J are TRBV11-3 and TRBJ2-3; TRBD1 matches at 7 bases. This CDR3 comprises 15 residues. Germline CDR1 SGHNT, CDR2 YENEEA. With 5 bases clipped from V and 4 bases from J, the junction kept 9 bases outside the gene matches. The CDR3 nucleotides read TGTGCCAGCAGCGACCGGGACAGCGGTTCAGATACGCAGTATTTT. It specifies CASSDRDSGSDTQYF.

This clone was counted a single time. This sequence joins TRBV7-9 and TRBJ2-5, with TRBD2 identical over 12 bases. Near its end, the DNA agrees better with TRBJ2-7, so the J call may be wrong. CDR3 size: 16 residues. The germline V gene encodes CDR1 SEHNR and CDR2 FQNEAQ (reference sequence). As DNA, the CDR3 is TGTGCCAGCAGCATCGGACTAGCGGGACCTTCCCGCGAGCAGTACTTC. It encodes CASSIGLAGPSREQYF.

V and J are TRBV7-6 and TRBJ1-1; TRBD1 matches 9 bases. CDR3 length: 19 amino acids. The V segment lost 2 bases and the J segment 1 base; nucleotides outside the gene matches: 14. The germline gives CDR1 SGHVS, CDR2 FNYEAQ. The CDR3 is CASSLFRTPGQGQNTEAFF. The CDR3 bases are TGTGCCAGCAGCTTATTTAGGACTCCGGGACAGGGTCAGAACACTGAAGCTTTCTTT. Variable domain in full (rest from reference TRBV7-6 and TRBJ1-1): GAGVSQSPRYKVTKRGQDVALRCDPISGHVSLYWYRQALGQGPEFLTYFNYEAQQDKSGLPNDRFSAERPEGSISTLTIQRTEQRDSAMYRCASSLFRTPGQGQNTEAFFGQGTRLTVV.

This CDR3 is CASSQRYSGANVLTF. The CDR3 bases are TGCGCCAGCAGCCAAAGGTACTCTGGGGCCAACGTCCTGACTTTC. The chain uses TRBV4-3 and TRBJ2-6; D not resolved. The CDR3 has 15 amino acids. Germline V gene sequence: CDR1 LGHNA, CDR2 YSLEER. With 2 bases removed from V and 0 bases from J, the gap between germline ends came to 5 bases.

The rearrangement uses TRBV9 and TRBJ2-1, with D perhaps TRBD1 (6 bases). Germline V gene lookup returns CDR1 SGDLS and CDR2 YYNGEE. CDR3 length equals 16 residues. Trimming removed 0 bases from V and 8 bases from J, with 18 bases in between. CDR3 sequence (DNA): TGTGCCAGCAGCGTAGGACGGACAGTAAGTGGCCATGAGCAGTTCTTC. It yields the protein CASSVGRTVSGHEQFF.

This chain uses TRBV7-2 with TRBJ2-7; the D gene is possibly TRBD1 (8 bases). The CDR3 runs to 16 residues. Germline-derived CDR1 and CDR2 are SGHTA and FQGNSA. The V end was cut by 7 bases, the J end by 4 bases, with 23 bases between. This CDR3 is CASTVGSTGGVYEQYF. The DNA of the CDR3 is TGTGCCAGCACCGTTGGGTCCACAGGGGGGGTTTACGAGCAGTACTTC.

The V call is TRBV7-2, the J call TRBJ2-3; TRBD1 matches 7 bases. The CDR3 contains 15 residues. Germline assignment: CDR1 SGHTA and CDR2 FQGNSA. J was trimmed by 2 bases and V by 4 bases; bases with no gene match: 6. CDR3 in DNA: TGTGCCAGCAGCTCGGGACAGCTCAACACAGATACGCAGTATTTT. It encodes CASSSGQLNTDTQYF.

The chain joins TRBV29-1 to TRBJ2-2, with D unresolved. The V gene lost 4 bases and the J gene lost 4 bases, with 10 bases spanning the gap. Germline loops: CDR1 SQVTM, CDR2 ANQGSEA. The CDR3 totals 13 residues. The CDR3 region is CSVVLDLTGELFF. The DNA of the CDR3 is TGCAGCGTTGTCTTGGATCTCACCGGGGAGCTGTTTTTT.

This chain uses TRBV7-6 with TRBJ2-7; possible D gene TRBD1, 7 bases. CDR1 is SGHVS, CDR2 FNYEAQ, per germline. Between the trimmed V and J ends, which lost 5 bases and 2 bases, there was a span of 16 bases. The CDR3 extends over 15 amino acids. For the CDR3, the DNA is TGTGCCAGCAGCCAAGGGGGGCAGGGGGCCTACGAGCAGTACTTC. Translated, it gives CASSQGGQGAYEQYF.

The chain employs TRBV7-9 and TRBJ2-7; TRBD2 aligns across 7 bases. Germline V CDR1 and CDR2: SEHNR, FQNEAQ (reference sequence). The CDR3 length is 15 residues. V lost 4 bases and J lost 4; bases outside the gene matches: 10. The CDR3 bases are TGTGCCAGCAGCTCGCCTGCGGGAGAGGTTTACGAGCAGTACTTC. It is translated as CASSSPAGEVYEQYF.